This TCR beta chain appears in the sequencing data of a study of OX40 agonist ivuxolimab in advanced cancers. Turning to the study itself: A mean age of about 59 years, range roughly 20 to 79, was recorded, and 82.7% were male.

Generated by immunoSEQ multiplex PCR, the TCRdb table keeps only in-frame clones and is missing some. Of approximately 49,000 clones in the sample, less than 85% were seen once. Systemic immunosuppression or a history of autoimmune disease excluded patients. Samples of blood were obtained at baseline, on cycle 4 day 1, and on cycle 7 day 1. This sample comprised CD4+ or CD8+ T cells sorted from blood, obtained in a trial of the OX40 agonist ivuxolimab. This receptor was obtained from an adult with an advanced solid tumor such as melanoma, head and neck, liver or kidney cancer.

CDR3 coding DNA: TGTGCCAGCAGTTCGACAGGGGATGAGCAGTTCTTC. Translating it yields CASSSTGDEQFF. The rearrangement uses TRBV28 and TRBJ2-1, with 8 bases matching TRBD1. Trimming took 4 bases from V and 8 from J; bases not matched to a gene: 1. The CDR3 is 12 amino acids. The germline V gene has CDR1 MDHEN and CDR2 SYDVKM.